These 15 T cell receptor beta chains share one sample of origin, sequenced in a study of preoperative IRX-2 immunotherapy in early breast cancer. Sequenced by immunoSEQ multiplex PCR; TCRdb stores in-frame clones only, minus some. The data contain around 95,000 clones, 86% of them seen just once; the ten biggest clones take up approximately 2%. Regarding treatment: preoperative locoregional IRX-2 cytokine immunotherapy. The sample in question was tumor tissue, obtained after IRX-2 immunotherapy. The receptors were gathered from a human donor with breast cancer.

CDR3 coding DNA: TGCAGCCTCAGCAGTGGGGTGAACACTGAAGCTTTCTTT. Amino acids: CSLSSGVNTEAFF. The chain carries TRBV29-1 and TRBJ1-1; D uncertain. CDR1 is SQVTM and CDR2 is ANQGSEA in the germline V gene. The CDR3 is 13 residues long. V lost 8 bases, J lost 0 bases, and 13 bases lay in between.

The gene calls are TRBV29-1 and TRBJ1-1; 7 bases agree with TRBD1. The V gene's germline CDR1 is SQVTM and CDR2 ANQGSEA. The CDR3 runs to 13 residues. Trimming at V came to 6 bases and at J to 4 bases, leaving 8 bases not matched to a gene. CDR3 in DNA: TGCAGCGTCAGTACAGGGGCCAGCACTGAAGCTTTCTTT. The encoded protein is CSVSTGASTEAFF.

V usage is TRBV7-1 and J usage is TRBJ1-5, with a weak D call TRBD1 (5 bases). TRBV7-1 is annotated as an ORF whose role is uncertain. V dropped 5 bases and J dropped 2 bases, with 10 bases sitting between them. The CDR3 covers 14 residues. CDR3 sequence (DNA): TGTGCCAGCAGCCTACGACAGCGCAATCAGCCCCAGCATTTT. This gives the protein CASSLRQRNQPQHF.

The genes are TRBV28 and TRBJ2-3; a weak D match, TRBD1 (8 bases). This CDR3 contains 17 residues. Trimming pared 5 bases from V and 4 bases from J, leaving 22 bases between. The V gene's germline CDR1 is MDHEN and CDR2 SYDVKM. CDR3 loop: CASSTSHRGGTPDTQYF. The CDR3 DNA sequence: TGTGCCAGCAGTACCTCTCACAGGGGGGGAACTCCAGATACGCAGTATTTT. Drawing the rest from reference TRBV28 and TRBJ2-3, the complete variable domain is DVKVTQSSRYLVKRTGEKVFLECVQDMDHENMFWYRQDPGLGLRLIYFSYDVKMKEKGDIPEGYSVSREKKERFSLILESASTNQTSMYLCASSTSHRGGTPDTQYFGPGTRLTVL.

The chain employs TRBV19 and TRBJ1-1, with D uncertain. Per the germline V gene, CDR1 is LNHDA and CDR2 is SQIVND (reference sequence). The CDR3 spans 13 residues. The germline V and J ends were trimmed by 4 bases and 0 bases, with 6 bases remaining between them. The CDR3 here is CASSKEMNTEAFF. The CDR3 nucleotides read TGTGCCAGTAGTAAAGAGATGAACACTGAAGCTTTCTTT.

This chain joins TRBV18 and TRBJ2-3; D is ambiguous. Germline assignment: CDR1 KGHSH and CDR2 LQKENI. This CDR3 has 15 residues. The V end was cut by 8 bases, the J end by 0 bases, with 15 bases between. As DNA, the CDR3 is TGTGCCAGCACTCAAGGTTCCTCTAGCACAGATACGCAGTATTTT. It encodes CASTQGSSSTDTQYF. Full variable domain (rest looked up from reference TRBV18 and TRBJ2-3): NAGVMQNPRHLVRRRGQEARLRCSPMKGHSHVYWYRQLPEEGLKFMVYLQKENIIDESGMPKERFSAEFPKEGPSILRIQQVVRGDSAAYFCASTQGSSSTDTQYFGPGTRLTVL.

The gene calls are TRBV5-1 and TRBJ2-7; 9 nucleotides match TRBD2. The V gene end was trimmed by 2 bases and the J gene end by 5 bases; junction bases not matched to a gene: 8. The CDR3 spans 15 residues. The germline gives CDR1 SGHRS, CDR2 YFSETQ. The DNA for the CDR3 is TGCGCCAGCAGCTTATGGCGGGAGGGCTACCACGAGCAGTACTTC. Residues: CASSLWREGYHEQYF.

This rearrangement joins TRBV25-1 to TRBJ1-6, with 11 positions matching TRBD1. The J segment lost 10 bases and the V segment lost 11 bases, leaving 7 bases of the junction unmatched. The CDR3 contains 13 residues. In germline, CDR1 is MGHDK, CDR2 SYGVNS. CDR3 coding DNA: TGTGCCGGGAGGACAGGGGGCGAATCACCCCTCCACTTT. It specifies CAGRTGGESPLHF. Using reference TRBV25-1 and TRBJ1-6 for the parts outside the CDR3, the full variable domain is EADIYQTPRYLVIGTGKKITLECSQTMGHDKMYWYQQDPGMELHLIHYSYGVNSTEKGDLSSESTVSRIRTEHFPLTLESARPSHTSQYLCAGRTGGESPLHFGNGTRLTVT.

V usage is TRBV5-1 and J usage is TRBJ2-3; D uncertain. Germline V gene data show CDR1 as SGHRS and CDR2 as YFSETQ. V was trimmed by 5 bases and J by 2 bases, leaving 12 bases between them. The CDR3 extends over 14 amino acids. DNA for the CDR3: TGCGCCAGCAGTTGGAGCAGATACACAGATACGCAGTATTTT. Its protein is CASSWSRYTDTQYF.

A word on this clone: Relative to the germline gene, one junction end is altered; a read error may explain this. The chain employs TRBV7-1 and TRBJ2-2; TRBD2 might be the D (6 bases). TRBV7-1 is reported as an ORF; its role is uncertain. There are 15 residues in the CDR3. The CDR3 DNA is TGTGCCAGCAGCTTATCGTGGGGAGGAACCGGGGAGTTGTTTTTT. It translates to CASSLSWGGTGELFF.

CDR3 residues: CASSYTGRRTEAFF. In DNA form, the CDR3 reads TGTGCCAGCAGTTACACAGGGCGACGCACTGAAGCTTTCTTT. The genes are TRBV6-8 and TRBJ1-1; tentatively, D is TRBD1 (6 bases). CDR1 and CDR2 (germline): MNHGY, SAAAGT. The CDR3 contains 14 residues. Trimming left V 2 bases short and J 4 bases short, with 11 bases between.

The rearrangement joins TRBV5-1 to TRBJ1-1; D is ambiguous. CDR1 and CDR2 (germline): SGHRS, YFSETQ. Trimming removed 7 bases at V and 5 bases at J, with 24 bases between. The CDR3 extends over 16 amino acids. The CDR3 loop reads CASRIGAAGVGTEAFF. For the CDR3, the DNA is TGCGCCAGCCGTATAGGAGCCGCAGGAGTCGGGACTGAAGCTTTCTTT.

The chain links TRBV11-3 to TRBJ1-1; 7 bases map to TRBD1. Looked up from germline, CDR1 is SGHNT and CDR2 is YENEEA. The V gene end was trimmed by 3 bases and the J gene end by 1 base; junction bases not matched to a gene: 8. The CDR3 spans 16 residues. Here the CDR3 DNA reads TGTGCCAGCAGCTTTTCCGACAGGGCATGGAACACTGAAGCTTTCTTT. The encoded protein is CASSFSDRAWNTEAFF.

The rearrangement uses TRBV19 and TRBJ1-5; 9 nucleotides agree with TRBD1. This CDR3 contains 13 residues. J lost 7 bases, V lost 7 bases, and 5 bases had no gene match. Per germline, CDR1 LNHDA and CDR2 SQIVND (reference sequence). The CDR3 region is CASNQGQGQPQHF. CDR3 bases: TGTGCCAGTAACCAGGGACAGGGCCAGCCCCAGCATTTT. The full variable domain, rest sourced from reference TRBV19 and TRBJ1-5, is DGGITQSPKYLFRKEGQNVTLSCEQNLNHDAMYWYRQDPGQGLRLIYYSQIVNDFQKGDIAEGYSVSREKKESFPLTVTSAQKNPTAFYLCASNQGQGQPQHFGDGTRLSIL.

The chain employs TRBV11-3 and TRBJ1-1, with D hard to call. The CDR3 is 16 amino acids. V was trimmed by 6 bases and J by 4 bases, leaving 21 bases between them. Looked up from germline, CDR1 is SGHNT and CDR2 is YENEEA. CDR3 nucleotide sequence: TGTGCCAGCAGACGAAACAGAGGCCCCCTGAGCACTGAAGCTTTCTTT. Translation: CASRRNRGPLSTEAFF.